This entry lists 4 T cell receptor beta chains sequenced from one sample in a study of T-cell reconstitution after alpha-beta-depleted transplantation in children. As it was prepared, the TCRbeta library received unique molecular identifiers. TCRdb reprocessed the PCR reads via MiXCR and lists one record per CDR3 protein. Found here are approximately 490,000 distinct CDR3 sequences, about an eighth of them singletons; the top ten hold about 5%. Sequenced here: PBMCs from the stem cell graft donor, sampled from the stem cell graft. The receptors were gathered from a human donor who donated a stem cell graft to a child with combined immunodeficiency.

The sample holds many counts of this clonotype. This chain connects TRBV12-3 or TRBV12-4 to TRBJ1-1, with D possibly being TRBD1 (5 bases). Trimming shortened V by 3 bases and J by 4 bases, and 9 bases separated the two germline ends. This CDR3 is 13 amino acids long. This CDR3 is CASSFSRVTEAFF. The CDR3 DNA sequence: TGTGCCAGCAGTTTCTCCAGGGTCACTGAAGCTTTCTTT.

This chain links TRBV20-1 with TRBJ2-1; 9 bases are shared with TRBD2. The trim removed 2 bases at V and 0 bases at J, leaving 8 bases unmatched. The CDR3 is 17 amino acids. The germline gives CDR1 DFQATT, CDR2 SNEGSKA (reference sequence). CDR3 loop: CSARILSGRFSYNEQFF. CDR3 in DNA: TGCAGTGCTAGAATACTAAGCGGGAGGTTCTCCTACAATGAGCAGTTCTTC.

V gene TRBV14 combines with J gene TRBJ2-1, with D possibly matching TRBD1 (6 bases). The CDR3 covers 18 residues. Trimming cost V 4 bases and J 3 bases, with 22 bases left between them. Germline CDR1 and CDR2: SGHDN and FVKESK. For the CDR3, the DNA is TGTGCCAGCAGCCCGCACAGGATGAGTGACAGGAGCTACAATGAGCAGTTCTTC. Translation: CASSPHRMSDRSYNEQFF.

In this sample, this clonotype turned up many times. The V and J genes are TRBV12-3 or TRBV12-4 and TRBJ2-7; a possible D gene is TRBD1 (6 bases). The V end was cut by 1 base, the J end by 5 bases, with 15 bases between. The CDR3 has 15 residues. The CDR3 DNA is TGTGCCAGCAGTTTAGTTGCAGGGGTAGACAACGAGCAGTACTTC. Protein product: CASSLVAGVDNEQYF.